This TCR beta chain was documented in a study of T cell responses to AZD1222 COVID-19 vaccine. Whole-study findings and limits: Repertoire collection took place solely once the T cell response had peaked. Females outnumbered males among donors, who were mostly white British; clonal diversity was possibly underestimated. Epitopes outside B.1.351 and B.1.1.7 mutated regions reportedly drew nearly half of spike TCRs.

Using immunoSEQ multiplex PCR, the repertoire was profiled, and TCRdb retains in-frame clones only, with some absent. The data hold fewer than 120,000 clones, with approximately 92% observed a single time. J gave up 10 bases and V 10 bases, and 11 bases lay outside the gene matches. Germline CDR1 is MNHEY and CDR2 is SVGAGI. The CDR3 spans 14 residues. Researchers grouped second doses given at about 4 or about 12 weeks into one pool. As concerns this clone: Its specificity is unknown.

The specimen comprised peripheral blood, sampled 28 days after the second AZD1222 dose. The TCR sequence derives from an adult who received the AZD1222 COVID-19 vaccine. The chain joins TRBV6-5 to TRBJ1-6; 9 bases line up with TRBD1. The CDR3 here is CATLKQGADSPLHF. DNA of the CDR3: TGTGCCACCTTAAAACAGGGGGCGGACTCACCCCTCCACTTT.